Many counts were recorded for the clone carrying this TCR beta chain. Germline V gene data show CDR1 as ENHRY and CDR2 as SYGVKD. Trimming pared 7 bases from V and 1 base from J, leaving 13 bases between. The length of the CDR3 is 14 residues. Uncontrolled infection, other autoimmune disease, pregnancy or lactation excluded patients. The study based diagnoses on clinical symptoms, serum thyroxine and TRAb, thyroid ultrasound and orbital computed tomography. The sample belongs to a study of T cells in Graves' hyperthyroidism and ophthalmopathy. RNA transcripts gave rise to amplified TCR beta CDR3 regions. Initially, a first-round RT-PCR of the TCR CDR3 employed the HTBI primer set. Each CDR3 protein gets one entry after TCRdb re-called the multiplex PCR reads with MiXCR. This sample has under 750,000 distinct CDR3 sequences, with roughly a sixth found just once.

The receptor comes from a woman in her 50s with Graves' hyperthyroidism that later progressed to Graves' ophthalmopathy. This chain joins TRBV10-3 and TRBJ1-1, with a tentative D call TRBD1 (6 bases). The sequencing input was blood. CDR3 amino acids: CAIKTGTPNTEAFF. The CDR3 DNA reads TGTGCCATCAAGACCGGGACACCGAACACTGAAGCTTTCTTT.